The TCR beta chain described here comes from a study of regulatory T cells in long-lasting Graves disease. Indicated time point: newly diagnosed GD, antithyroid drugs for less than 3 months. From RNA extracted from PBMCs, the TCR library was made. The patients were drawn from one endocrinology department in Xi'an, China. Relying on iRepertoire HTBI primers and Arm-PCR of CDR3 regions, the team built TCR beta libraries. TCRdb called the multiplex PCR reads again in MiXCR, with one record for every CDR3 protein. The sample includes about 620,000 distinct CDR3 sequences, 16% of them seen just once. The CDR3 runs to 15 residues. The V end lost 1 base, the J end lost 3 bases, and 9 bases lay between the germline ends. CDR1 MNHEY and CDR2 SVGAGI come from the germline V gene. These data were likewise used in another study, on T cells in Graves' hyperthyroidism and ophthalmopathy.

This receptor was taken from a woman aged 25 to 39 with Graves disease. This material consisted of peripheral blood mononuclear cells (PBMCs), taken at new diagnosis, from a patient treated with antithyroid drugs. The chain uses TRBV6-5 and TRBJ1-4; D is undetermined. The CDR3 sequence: CASSYLGSPNEKLFF. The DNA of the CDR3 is TGTGCCAGCAGTTACTTGGGCAGCCCTAATGAAAAACTGTTTTTT.